The sequence of this T cell receptor (beta chain) was determined in a study of CD8+ T cells in alopecia areata. Study conclusions and caveats: Having just one nonresponder leaves the connection between baseline CD8+ expansion and response unresolved. Tofacitinib yielded significantly lower scalp clonality and fewer expanded CD8+ clones among the top 100. With tofacitinib ongoing, many expanded lesional clones persisted in both scalp and blood. Clonality in lesional scalp, especially alopecia totalis/universalis, exceeded that of normal scalp.

This clone was seen once. Antigen: not known. Treatment indicated: oral pan-JAK inhibitor, 5-10 mg twice daily. Germline values: CDR1 MNHEY, CDR2 SMNVEV (reference sequence). CDR3 size: 13 residues. The V gene lost 6 bases and the J gene lost 0 bases, with 8 bases spanning the gap. RNA was isolated and reverse transcribed to cDNA, the sequencing template. Assay: immunoSEQ multiplex PCR; the TCRdb copy retains only in-frame clones and omits some. This sample has 150,000 to 250,000 clones; more than 55% occur once, and the top ten carry 3% to 3.5%. This sequence originates from a human donor with alopecia areata. The sample here was CD4+ T cells sorted from blood, taken at week 4, from a patient treated with tofacitinib. This chain links TRBV27 with TRBJ1-1; D gene ambiguous. CDR3 region: CASRNDLNTEAFF. CDR3 DNA: TGTGCCAGCAGGAACGACCTGAACACTGAAGCTTTCTTT.